The TCR beta chain described here comes from a study of blood T cell repertoires in COVID-19. TCRdb's table, derived via immunoSEQ multiplex PCR, lists solely in-frame clones and lacks some. The sample lists roughly 250,000 clones; 84% were seen once. CDR1 and CDR2 from the germline V gene are MNHEY and SVGAGI. Unmatched junction bases numbered 1, after V lost 5 bases and J lost 3 bases. The length of the CDR3 is 13 residues. The receptor was derived from a woman in her 40s who had recovered from COVID-19. Sequencing was done on a sample of peripheral blood. The rearrangement joins TRBV6-5 to TRBJ2-1; 7 bases agree with TRBD1. The DNA for the CDR3 is TGTGCCAGCAGTCGGGACAGCTACAATGAGCAGTTCTTC. Protein sequence: CASSRDSYNEQFF.